This note documents a single T cell receptor (beta chain) sequence. The germline gene is not matched at one end of the junction; a read error may be the cause. This sample was included in a study of blood T cells in healthy people across ages. The CDR3 is 13 amino acids. Germline CDR1 is SSHAT and CDR2 is FNYEAQ (reference sequence). A second PCR, run for roughly 7 to 12 cycles, used a sample-barcoded 5' primer plus a J-beta primer mix. From the 5' RACE reads, TCRdb called clonotypes with MiXCR, one entry per CDR3 protein. The sample carries around 870,000 distinct CDR3 sequences, 29% recorded once. This chain uses TRBV7-7 with TRBJ2-5; no definite D call. This TCR was sampled from an elderly woman in good health. Sequenced material: blood. The CDR3 protein is CASSPAGSGTQYF. The CDR3, as DNA: TGTGCTAGCAGCCCCGCAGGTTCTGGGACCCAGTACTTC. Filled out from reference TRBV7-7 and TRBJ2-5, the complete variable domain reads GAGVSQSPRYKVTKRGQDVTLRCDPISSHATLYWYQQALGQGPEFLTYFNYEAQPDKSGLPSDRFSAERPEGSISTLTIQRTEQRDSAMYRCASSPAGSGTQYFGPGTRLLVL.